What follows is one TCR beta chain and its context. J lost 6 bases, V lost 5 bases, and 8 bases had no gene match. CDR3 length equals 15 residues. Germline loops: CDR1 SGHDT, CDR2 YYEEEE. The data are from a study of beta chain features in type 1 diabetes. On the study more broadly: Age, gender and cell yields were alike across patients and healthy donors.

The whole isolated RNA underwent reverse transcription, so sequencing captured expressed TCRB transcripts. It was found that naive, central memory and regulatory T cell samples averaged around 3.7 million reads. Sequencing used immunoSEQ multiplex PCR; TCRdb keeps in-frame clones, though not all of them. The sample shows 300,000 to 350,000 clones, about 18% of them seen only once. The source material was naive CD4+ T cells from blood. The clonotype originates from a woman between 18 and 29 years old in good health. The chain employs TRBV5-6 and TRBJ2-3; 11 bases map to TRBD2. Written as DNA, the CDR3 is TGTGCCAGCAGACCTCTAGCGGGGGGCCCGGATACGCAGTATTTT. The encoded protein is CASRPLAGGPDTQYF.